The clone carrying this TCR beta chain appeared many times. Its specificity is unknown. This sample is drawn from a study of T cells in Graves' hyperthyroidism and ophthalmopathy. Points from the study as a whole: The model anticipated ophthalmopathy a median around 6 months pre-onset. Most thyroid clonotypes expanded above 0.001 were also detected in blood.

Clinical Activity Scores of at least 3, NOSPECS grades of at least 4 and durations under 3 months characterized ophthalmopathy patients. A 10 ml volume of fresh peripheral blood provided the PBMCs. Germline V gene sequence: CDR1 KGHDR, CDR2 SFDVKD. Trimming at V came to 2 bases and at J to 3 bases, leaving 5 bases not matched to a gene. The CDR3 sequence is 16 residues long. It was RNA transcripts that yielded the amplified TCR beta CDR3 regions. TCR CDR3 underwent first-round RT-PCR with the HTBI primer set. MiXCR, applied by TCRdb to the multiplex PCR reads, yields one record per CDR3 protein. Here the sample spans 550,000 to 700,000 distinct CDR3 sequences, 14% to 15% being singletons.

The chain recombines TRBV24-1 with TRBJ1-2, with 10 bases aligning to TRBD1. The source of this sequence is a woman in her forties with Graves' ophthalmopathy. The sample comprised blood. The CDR3 bases are TGTGCCACCAGTGATTCCCCGACAGGGGGCCACTATGGCTACACCTTC. Translated: CATSDSPTGGHYGYTF.